These T cell receptor beta chains were read from a single sample in a study of CD8 T cells in ankylosing spondylitis. One entry per CDR3 protein results from TCRdb running MiXCR on the 5' RACE reads. The data show 400,000 to 450,000 distinct CDR3 sequences, more than 15% seen once. The sequenced sample consisted of blood, either unsorted or a sorted T cell fraction (not recorded which). The receptors come from a male donor with ankylosing spondylitis. CDR3s include the opening cysteine and the closing phenylalanine or tryptophan. The order of the fields is CDR3 protein, CDR3 DNA, V gene, clone size, J gene, D gene. The D gene is left open where the match is weak. Where a row states a size, it is once, few, many or the class of an expanded clone; other rows omit it.

CDR3aa: CASSHRTQGVSYNEQFF
CDR3nt: TGCGCCAGCAGCCACCGCACCCAGGGGGTTTCCTACAATGAGCAGTTCTTC
v_gene: TRBV4-3
abundance: NA
j_gene: TRBJ2-1
d_gene: TRBD1

CDR3aa: CASTDTTGGDGYTF
CDR3nt: TGTGCCAGCACCGACACGACAGGGGGCGATGGCTACACCTTC
v_gene: TRBV2
abundance: NA
j_gene: TRBJ1-2
d_gene: TRBD1

CDR3aa: CASSLRGWTSGRNEQFF
CDR3nt: TGTGCCAGCTCCCTCCGGGGATGGACTAGCGGGAGAAATGAGCAGTTCTTC
v_gene: TRBV18
abundance: NA
j_gene: TRBJ2-1
d_gene: TRBD2

CDR3aa: CSARDLEGGNYGYTF
CDR3nt: TGCAGTGCTAGAGATCTGGAGGGGGGTAACTATGGCTACACCTTC
v_gene: TRBV20-1
abundance: NA
j_gene: TRBJ1-2
d_gene: NA

CDR3aa: CASSFRVAGELFF
CDR3nt: TGTGCCAGCAGCTTTAGGGTTGCCGGGGAGCTGTTTTTT
v_gene: TRBV12-3/TRBV12-4
abundance: many
j_gene: TRBJ2-2
d_gene: NA

CDR3aa: CSAYTSGRPYNEQFF
CDR3nt: TGCAGTGCTTATACTAGCGGGAGGCCCTACAATGAGCAGTTCTTC
v_gene: TRBV20-1
abundance: NA
j_gene: TRBJ2-1
d_gene: TRBD2

CDR3aa: CASSFGDGPNTEAFF
CDR3nt: TGCGCCAGCAGCTTCGGGGACGGGCCGAACACTGAAGCTTTCTTT
v_gene: TRBV5-1
abundance: few
j_gene: TRBJ1-1
d_gene: NA

CDR3aa: CASSFERLVLYEQYF
CDR3nt: TGTGCCAGCAGTTTTGAGAGGCTCGTTCTCTACGAGCAGTACTTC
v_gene: TRBV28
abundance: few
j_gene: TRBJ2-7
d_gene: NA

CDR3aa: CSWISGSTDTQYF
CDR3nt: TGCAGTTGGATTAGCGGGAGCACAGATACGCAGTATTTT
v_gene: TRBV20-1
abundance: NA
j_gene: TRBJ2-3
d_gene: TRBD2

CDR3aa: CAWSFRNRGYEQYF
CDR3nt: TGTGCCTGGAGCTTCAGGAACAGGGGCTACGAGCAGTACTTC
v_gene: TRBV30
abundance: few
j_gene: TRBJ2-7
d_gene: TRBD1

CDR3aa: CASSEVEIYNEQFF
CDR3nt: TGCGCCAGCAGTGAGGTCGAGATTTACAATGAGCAGTTCTTC
v_gene: TRBV10-2
abundance: NA
j_gene: TRBJ2-1
d_gene: NA

CDR3aa: CAIQGGTRSYEQYF
CDR3nt: TGTGCCATCCAAGGGGGCACCCGATCCTACGAGCAGTACTTC
v_gene: TRBV28
abundance: NA
j_gene: TRBJ2-7
d_gene: TRBD1

CDR3aa: CASSPRTGATGELFF
CDR3nt: TGTGCCAGCAGTCCTCGGACAGGGGCCACCGGGGAGCTGTTTTTT
v_gene: TRBV12-3/TRBV12-4
abundance: few
j_gene: TRBJ2-2
d_gene: TRBD1

CDR3aa: CASSKLAGYTGELFF
CDR3nt: TGTGCCAGCAGCAAACTAGCGGGGTACACCGGGGAGCTGTTTTTT
v_gene: TRBV5-6
abundance: NA
j_gene: TRBJ2-2
d_gene: TRBD2

CDR3aa: CSASGGMGTGELFF
CDR3nt: TGCAGTGCTAGCGGGGGGATGGGCACCGGGGAGCTGTTTTTT
v_gene: TRBV20-1
abundance: few
j_gene: TRBJ2-2
d_gene: TRBD2

CDR3aa: CSASYRGREDQPQHF
CDR3nt: TGCAGTGCTAGTTACAGGGGGCGGGAGGATCAGCCCCAGCATTTT
v_gene: TRBV20-1
abundance: few
j_gene: TRBJ1-5
d_gene: TRBD1

CDR3aa: CASSSQGDRGVYEQYF
CDR3nt: TGTGCCAGCAGTTCCCAGGGGGACAGGGGGGTTTACGAGCAGTACTTC
v_gene: TRBV12-3/TRBV12-4
abundance: NA
j_gene: TRBJ2-7
d_gene: TRBD1

CDR3aa: CATSRDLVGRDTQYF
CDR3nt: TGTGCCACCAGCAGAGATCTAGTGGGGAGGGATACGCAGTATTTT
v_gene: TRBV15
abundance: NA
j_gene: TRBJ2-3
d_gene: NA

CDR3aa: CSASGLAGVIQYF
CDR3nt: TGCAGTGCTTCGGGACTAGCGGGGGTCATTCAGTACTTC
v_gene: TRBV20-1
abundance: few
j_gene: TRBJ2-4
d_gene: TRBD2

CDR3aa: CASSHTGVHEQYF
CDR3nt: TGTGCCAGCAGCCATACAGGGGTCCACGAGCAGTACTTC
v_gene: TRBV3-1
abundance: few
j_gene: TRBJ2-7
d_gene: TRBD1

CDR3aa: CASSGGWQATDTQYF
CDR3nt: TGCGCCAGCAGCGGGGGCTGGCAGGCCACAGATACGCAGTATTTT
v_gene: TRBV5-1
abundance: NA
j_gene: TRBJ2-3
d_gene: NA

CDR3aa: CASSGRGQNTGELFF
CDR3nt: TGTGCCAGCAGCGGTCGGGGCCAGAACACCGGGGAGCTGTTTTTT
v_gene: TRBV2
abundance: few
j_gene: TRBJ2-2
d_gene: NA

CDR3aa: CASTLGPVAGESYEQYF
CDR3nt: TGCGCCAGCACCCTTGGCCCCGTAGCGGGAGAGTCCTACGAGCAGTACTTC
v_gene: TRBV5-1
abundance: few
j_gene: TRBJ2-7
d_gene: TRBD2

CDR3aa: CSAIHRSGYEQYF
CDR3nt: TGCAGTGCTATCCACCGTTCGGGCTACGAGCAGTACTTC
v_gene: TRBV20-1
abundance: NA
j_gene: TRBJ2-7
d_gene: NA

CDR3aa: CASSRSAWGSYNEQFF
CDR3nt: TGTGCCAGCAGCCGATCTGCCTGGGGCTCCTACAATGAGCAGTTCTTC
v_gene: TRBV7-2
abundance: NA
j_gene: TRBJ2-1
d_gene: NA

CDR3aa: CASSLVQGPNQPQHF
CDR3nt: TGTGCCAGCAGTTTAGTCCAGGGTCCAAATCAGCCCCAGCATTTT
v_gene: TRBV12-3/TRBV12-4
abundance: many
j_gene: TRBJ1-5
d_gene: NA

CDR3aa: CASSHSPINEQFF
CDR3nt: TGTGCCAGCAGCCACAGTCCCATCAATGAGCAGTTCTTC
v_gene: TRBV3-1
abundance: NA
j_gene: TRBJ2-1
d_gene: NA

CDR3aa: CASSLGDRALNTEAFF
CDR3nt: TGCGCCAGCAGCTTGGGGGACAGGGCGTTGAACACTGAAGCTTTCTTT
v_gene: TRBV5-1
abundance: NA
j_gene: TRBJ1-1
d_gene: TRBD1

CDR3aa: CASSYSIASGNQPQHF
CDR3nt: TGTGCCAGCAGTTACTCGATAGCGTCCGGCAATCAGCCCCAGCATTTT
v_gene: TRBV6-2/TRBV6-3
abundance: few
j_gene: TRBJ1-5
d_gene: NA

CDR3aa: CASTPGDTQYF
CDR3nt: TGTGCCAGCACCCCAGGAGATACGCAGTATTTT
v_gene: TRBV12-3/TRBV12-4
abundance: many
j_gene: TRBJ2-3
d_gene: NA

CDR3aa: CASSLDREAFF
CDR3nt: TGTGCCAGCAGCTTAGACCGGGAAGCTTTCTTT
v_gene: TRBV7-8
abundance: many
j_gene: TRBJ1-1
d_gene: NA

CDR3aa: CASSSEGYNEQFF
CDR3nt: TGCGCCAGCAGCTCAGAGGGATACAATGAGCAGTTCTTC
v_gene: TRBV5-1
abundance: NA
j_gene: TRBJ2-1
d_gene: NA

CDR3aa: CASSYPPLAGGGETQYF
CDR3nt: TGTGCCAGCAGTTACCCCCCTCTAGCGGGAGGTGGTGAGACCCAGTACTTC
v_gene: TRBV6-5
abundance: few
j_gene: TRBJ2-5
d_gene: TRBD2

CDR3aa: CATSRALFGTATDTQYF
CDR3nt: TGTGCCACCAGCAGAGCCCTGTTCGGGACAGCCACAGATACGCAGTATTTT
v_gene: TRBV15
abundance: few
j_gene: TRBJ2-3
d_gene: TRBD1

CDR3aa: CASSEGGGASYNEQFF
CDR3nt: TGCGCCAGCAGTGAGGGCGGGGGGGCCTCTTACAATGAGCAGTTCTTC
v_gene: TRBV10-2
abundance: few
j_gene: TRBJ2-1
d_gene: TRBD2

CDR3aa: CSARAGQGVPYEQYF
CDR3nt: TGCAGTGCTAGGGCTGGACAGGGAGTCCCCTACGAGCAGTACTTC
v_gene: TRBV20-1
abundance: NA
j_gene: TRBJ2-7
d_gene: TRBD1

CDR3aa: CASSSYLASTDTQYF
CDR3nt: TGTGCCAGCAGCTCTTACTTAGCTAGCACAGATACGCAGTATTTT
v_gene: TRBV7-2
abundance: many
j_gene: TRBJ2-3
d_gene: NA